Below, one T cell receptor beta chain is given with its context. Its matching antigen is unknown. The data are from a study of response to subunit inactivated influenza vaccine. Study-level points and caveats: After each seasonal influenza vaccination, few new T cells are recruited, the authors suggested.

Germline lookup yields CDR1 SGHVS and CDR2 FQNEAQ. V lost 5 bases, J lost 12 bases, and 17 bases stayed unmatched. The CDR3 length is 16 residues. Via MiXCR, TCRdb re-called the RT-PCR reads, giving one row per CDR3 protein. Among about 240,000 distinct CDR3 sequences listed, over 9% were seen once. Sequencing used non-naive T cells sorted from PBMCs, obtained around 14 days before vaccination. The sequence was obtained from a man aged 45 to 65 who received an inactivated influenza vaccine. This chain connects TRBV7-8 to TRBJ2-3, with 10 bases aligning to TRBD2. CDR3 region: CASSQRHRLAGDFQYF. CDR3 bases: TGTGCCAGCAGCCAAAGGCATCGTCTAGCGGGGGACTTTCAGTATTTT.